The 25 T cell receptor beta chains below come from one sample, sequenced in a study of CD8+ T cells in alopecia areata (dated by TCRdb to the late 2010s). The method was the immunoSEQ multiplex PCR assay. For TCR sequencing, RNA was extracted from every sample and reverse transcribed into cDNA to serve as template. TCRdb stores this immuneACCESS table with in-frame sequences only. Part of the clones is absent; in the studies checked, under half of the shortfall reflects unresolved V genes, and no reason is known for the rest. The table for this sample lists 150,000 to 200,000 clones; about 72% of them were counted only once. The ten largest clones capture roughly 10% of the sample. What this sample's time point label stands for: baseline before oral tofacitinib. The starting material was CD8+ T cells sorted from blood, obtained at week 0. These receptors were obtained from a human donor with alopecia areata.

The chain has TRBV13 and TRBJ2-3; D is possibly TRBD2 (7 bases). CDR1 is PRHDT and CDR2 is FYEKMQ in the germline V gene (reference sequence). CDR3 length: 17 amino acids. V lost 5 bases and J 2 bases, leaving 20 bases between the germline ends. CDR3 bases: TGTGCCAGCAGCCCTCCTGGCGCGGGGGCCAACACAGATACGCAGTATTTT. This gives the protein CASSPPGAGANTDTQYF.

The chain carries TRBV6-1 and TRBJ1-1; D perhaps matches TRBD1 (5 bases). Germline CDR1 is MNHNS and CDR2 is SASEGT. Trimming took off 5 bases at V and 7 bases at J, with 20 bases between the two ends. The CDR3 length is 15 residues. The CDR3 DNA follows: TGTGCCAGCAGTCCTTACAGGAACGCGGGGTTTGAAGCTTTCTTT. It codes for CASSPYRNAGFEAFF.

The rearrangement joins TRBV15 to TRBJ2-6; D unclear. Trimming shortened V by 2 bases and J by 0 bases, and 14 bases separated the two germline ends. The CDR3 is 18 residues long. The V gene's germline CDR1 is LNHNV and CDR2 YYDKDF (reference sequence). CDR3 region: CATSRPTLTLSGANVLTF. CDR3 coding DNA: TGTGCCACCAGCAGACCGACATTAACCCTCTCTGGGGCCAACGTCCTGACTTTC.

The J gene is TRBJ2-2, the V gene TRBV29-1, with unresolved D. CDR1 is SQVTM, CDR2 ANQGSEA, per germline. This CDR3 is built from 12 residues. V dropped 5 bases and J dropped 3 bases, with 7 bases sitting between them. The CDR3 DNA follows: TGCAGCGTTTGGTGGGACACCGGGGAGCTGTTTTTT. This encodes CSVWWDTGELFF.

The chain employs TRBV30 and TRBJ2-3, with TRBD1 as a possible D gene (5 bases). CDR3 length: 13 amino acids. V was clipped by 4 bases and J by 10 bases, with 18 bases between them. Germline lookup yields CDR1 GTSNPN and CDR2 SVGIG (reference sequence). Here the CDR3 DNA reads TGTGCCTGGATAAACGCAGGGATCCGTGCGCAGTATTTT. This sequence encodes CAWINAGIRAQYF.

V and J are TRBV19 and TRBJ1-2, with no clear D. CDR1 and CDR2 from the germline V gene are LNHDA and SQIVND (reference sequence). The CDR3 has 10 residues. Between the trimmed V and J ends, which lost 6 bases and 7 bases, there was a span of 6 bases. The CDR3 sequence: CASRLGGYTF. As DNA, the CDR3 is TGTGCCAGTAGACTCGGTGGCTACACCTTC.

The V call is TRBV2, the J call TRBJ2-3; 10 bases are shared with TRBD1. Germline V CDR1 and CDR2: SNHLY, FYNNEI. This CDR3 region has 14 residues. V lost 6 bases, J lost 5 bases, and 5 bases stayed unmatched. This CDR3 reads CASRMTGGEDTQYF. The CDR3 DNA reads TGTGCCAGCAGGATGACAGGGGGCGAAGATACGCAGTATTTT.

The V call is TRBV29-1, the J call TRBJ2-1; a weak D match, TRBD1 (8 bases). V gave up 4 bases and J gave up 3 bases, with 13 bases separating them. Germline V lookup: CDR1 SQVTM, CDR2 ANQGSEA. This CDR3 is built from 14 residues. The CDR3 nucleotides are TGCAGCGTTGTGACAGGGGAGGGCTACAATGAGCAGTTCTTC. This sequence encodes CSVVTGEGYNEQFF.

This sequence joins TRBV12-5 and TRBJ2-5; 8 nucleotides agree with TRBD1. The CDR3 covers 15 residues. The V gene's germline CDR1 is LGHNT and CDR2 FRNRAP. J lost 6 bases, V lost 5 bases, and 11 bases had no gene match. CDR3 protein: CASGQDRAGLQTQYF. CDR3 DNA sequence: TGTGCTAGTGGTCAGGACAGGGCAGGCCTCCAGACCCAGTACTTC.

This clone is a singleton in its sample. This CDR3 is CASQDRTTYNEQFF. The CDR3 DNA reads as TGCGCCAGCCAGGACCGTACAACCTACAATGAGCAGTTCTTC. The chain couples TRBV5-1 to TRBJ2-1; the D is unclear. Germline V gene lookup returns CDR1 SGHRS and CDR2 YFSETQ. Trimming shortened V by 7 bases and J by 2 bases, and 13 bases separated the two germline ends. CDR3 length: 14 amino acids.

V usage is TRBV20-1 and J usage is TRBJ2-7; D may be TRBD2 (5 bases). Germline lookup yields CDR1 DFQATT and CDR2 SNEGSKA (reference sequence). The CDR3 length is 11 residues. The germline V and J ends were trimmed by 0 bases and 6 bases, with 6 bases remaining between them. The DNA of the CDR3 is TGCAGTGCTAGAGAAGGAGGCGAGCAGTACTTC. Translated, it gives CSAREGGEQYF.

This clone was counted a few times. The V gene is TRBV11-2, the J gene TRBJ2-5, with a weak D call TRBD1 (6 bases). V lost 0 bases, J lost 0 bases, and 20 bases lay in between. Germline CDR1 and CDR2: SGHAT and FQNNGV. CDR3 size: 19 residues. In nucleotides, the CDR3 is TGTGCCAGCAGCTTAGACCCCCACCACAGGGTTTACTACCAAGAGACCCAGTACTTC. It specifies CASSLDPHHRVYYQETQYF.

This clone was observed a few times. The chain recombines TRBV5-1 with TRBJ2-3, with 7 bases that match TRBD1. V gave up 4 bases and J gave up 2 bases; unmatched junction bases: 4. Germline V gene data show CDR1 as SGHRS and CDR2 as YFSETQ. This CDR3 has 14 residues. The CDR3 is CASSVGQNTDTQYF. As DNA, the CDR3 is TGCGCCAGCAGCGTGGGACAGAACACAGATACGCAGTATTTT.

The V call is TRBV7-9, the J call TRBJ2-7, with D unresolved. Trimming removed 2 bases at V and 3 bases at J, with 14 bases between. This CDR3 spans 15 amino acids. Germline CDR1 reads SEHNR; CDR2 reads FQNEAQ (reference sequence). Here the CDR3 DNA reads TGTGCCAGCAGCTTACCGGCCGATAATTACTACGAGCAGTACTTC. Amino acids: CASSLPADNYYEQYF.

This clone was seen more than once but under ten times. This chain connects TRBV4-1 to TRBJ2-7, with 8 bases identical to TRBD1. The CDR3 covers 14 residues. V gave up 2 bases and J gave up 4 bases; unmatched junction bases: 4. Per the germline V gene, CDR1 is MGHRA and CDR2 is YSYEKL. The CDR3 loop is CASSQRTGFYEQYF. The CDR3 nucleotides read TGCGCCAGCAGCCAACGGACAGGGTTTTACGAGCAGTACTTC.

The chain employs TRBV11-2 and TRBJ2-1; tentatively, D is TRBD2 (5 bases). Germline lookup yields CDR1 SGHAT and CDR2 FQNNGV. The CDR3 is made up of 15 amino acids. Deletions cut 4 bases from V and 8 bases from J, with 18 bases between. CDR3 nucleotide sequence: TGTGCCAGCAGCTGGAACGATGAGGGAATGGATGAGCAGTTCTTC. Its protein is CASSWNDEGMDEQFF.

The J gene is TRBJ1-4, the V gene TRBV7-6; D not resolved. The V and J ends lost 1 base and 8 bases respectively, with 14 bases between them. The CDR3 has 15 residues. Germline V CDR1 and CDR2: SGHVS, FNYEAQ. CDR3 residues: CASSLDGLKDEKLFF. CDR3 nucleotides: TGTGCCAGCAGCTTAGACGGCCTGAAGGACGAAAAACTGTTTTTT. The full variable domain, its missing parts supplied by reference TRBV7-6 and TRBJ1-4, is GAGVSQSPRYKVTKRGQDVALRCDPISGHVSLYWYRQALGQGPEFLTYFNYEAQQDKSGLPNDRFSAERPEGSISTLTIQRTEQRDSAMYRCASSLDGLKDEKLFFGSGTQLSVL.

V usage is TRBV25-1 and J usage is TRBJ2-2; D call uncertain. V lost 6 bases to trimming and J lost 4 bases, with 3 bases between them. CDR1 and CDR2 (germline): MGHDK, SYGVNS. The CDR3 has 11 residues. CDR3 sequence: CASRLTGELFF. Written as DNA, the CDR3 is TGTGCCAGCAGGCTCACCGGGGAGCTGTTTTTT.

V usage is TRBV27 and J usage is TRBJ1-3, with 9 bases lining up with TRBD1. CDR1 and CDR2 from the germline V gene are MNHEY and SMNVEV (reference sequence). The CDR3 is 15 amino acids. The V gene end was trimmed by 2 bases and the J gene end by 4 bases; junction bases not matched to a gene: 3. The CDR3: CASSLGTGYGNTIYF. The CDR3 DNA sequence: TGTGCCAGCAGTTTAGGGACAGGGTACGGAAACACCATATATTTT.

This clone appeared a few times. The V and J genes are TRBV9 and TRBJ1-2, with TRBD1 as a possible D gene (5 bases). CDR3 size: 14 residues. CDR1 is SGDLS and CDR2 is YYNGEE in the germline V gene. The V and J ends lost 3 bases and 6 bases respectively, with 15 bases between them. The CDR3 sequence: CASSAGGIGDGYTF. The CDR3 nucleotides read TGTGCCAGCAGCGCGGGGGGTATAGGGGATGGCTACACCTTC. Together with reference TRBV9 and TRBJ1-2, the CDR3 gives the full variable domain: DSGVTQTPKHLITATGQRVTLRCSPRSGDLSVYWYQQSLDQGLQFLIQYYNGEERAKGNILERFSAQQFPDLHSELNLSSLELGDSALYFCASSAGGIGDGYTFGSGTRLTVV.

This rearrangement joins TRBV4-1 to TRBJ1-2; no definite D call. Germline CDR1 and CDR2: MGHRA and YSYEKL. Between the trimmed V and J ends, which lost 1 base and 2 bases, there was a span of 23 bases. The CDR3 is 19 residues long. DNA of the CDR3: TGCGCCAGCAGCCAAGTTTTAGTAGACGTCGCCGATCCGAACTATGGCTACACCTTC. Its protein product is CASSQVLVDVADPNYGYTF.

This clone was detected a few times. The chain employs TRBV7-8 and TRBJ2-3, with TRBD2 matching over 13 bases. The germline gives CDR1 SGHVS, CDR2 FQNEAQ. This CDR3 is built from 18 residues. The J segment lost 1 base and the V segment lost 4 bases, leaving 8 bases of the junction unmatched. The DNA for the CDR3 is TGTGCCAGCAGCTCGCGAGGACTAGCGGGGGTTGGCACAGATACGCAGTATTTT. Protein product: CASSSRGLAGVGTDTQYF.

The chain carries TRBV29-1 and TRBJ1-2, with TRBD1 identical over 8 bases. The CDR3 spans 13 residues. J gave up 2 bases and V 6 bases, and 5 bases lay outside the gene matches. Germline assignment: CDR1 SQVTM and CDR2 ANQGSEA. CDR3 in amino acids: CSVPQGENYGYTF. As DNA, the CDR3 is TGCAGCGTCCCACAGGGGGAGAACTATGGCTACACCTTC.

A word on this clone: At the DNA level, this CDR3 is encoded by other sequences in the same sample as well. The gene calls are TRBV30 and TRBJ2-5, with 9 bases lining up with TRBD2. The CDR3 runs to 14 residues. Trimming at V came to 3 bases and at J to 5 bases, leaving 7 bases not matched to a gene. Germline loops: CDR1 GTSNPN, CDR2 SVGIG (reference sequence). For the CDR3, the DNA is TGTGCCTGGAGGCCAAGCGGGGGGCAGGAGACCCAGTACTTC. Amino acid sequence: CAWRPSGGQETQYF.

The rearrangement uses TRBV6-5 and TRBJ1-1; 7 nucleotides match TRBD1. CDR1 is MNHEY, CDR2 SVGAGI, per germline. This CDR3 has 16 amino acids. J was trimmed by 1 base and V by 2 bases; bases with no gene match: 7. The CDR3 loop reads CASSYRSGTANTEAFF. Written as DNA, the CDR3 is TGTGCCAGCAGTTACCGTTCAGGGACAGCGAACACTGAAGCTTTCTTT.